The clone carrying this T cell receptor beta chain appeared once. Primers for the PCR totalled 60 Vbeta and 13 Jbeta. The protocol was immunoSEQ multiplex PCR, while the TCRdb copy is restricted to in-frame clones and leaves out a portion. Found here are under 250,000 clones, 85% to 90% of them singletons; the top ten hold 1.3%. The data are from a study of cytomegalovirus exposure and HLA in healthy donors. The germline V gene encodes CDR1 MDHEN and CDR2 SYDVKM. V was pared by 6 bases and J by 4 bases, with 9 bases of the junction left unmatched. This CDR3 is 15 amino acids long. The V call is TRBV28, the J call TRBJ1-5, with 7 bases that match TRBD1. Sample: PBMCs. The TCR was taken from a human donor in good health. This chain's CDR3 is CASRTVQGRNQPQHF. In DNA, the CDR3 is TGTGCCAGCAGGACCGTACAGGGGAGAAATCAGCCCCAGCATTTT.